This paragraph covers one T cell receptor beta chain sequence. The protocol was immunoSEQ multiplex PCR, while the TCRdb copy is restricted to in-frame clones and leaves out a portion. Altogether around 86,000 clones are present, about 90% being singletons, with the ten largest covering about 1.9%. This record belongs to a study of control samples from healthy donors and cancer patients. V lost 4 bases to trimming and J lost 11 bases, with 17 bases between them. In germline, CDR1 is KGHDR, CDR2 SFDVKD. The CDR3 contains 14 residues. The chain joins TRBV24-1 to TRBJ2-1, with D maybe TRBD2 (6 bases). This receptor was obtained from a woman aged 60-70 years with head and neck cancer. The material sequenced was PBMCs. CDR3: CATSDPNSGDKQFF. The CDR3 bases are TGTGCCACCAGTGACCCCAATAGCGGCGACAAGCAGTTCTTC.